A selection of T cell receptor beta chains follows, all from one sample in a study of T cell responses to AZD1222 COVID-19 vaccine. Repertoires were generated with immunoSEQ multiplex PCR, while TCRdb's copy carries only in-frame clones and drops some. The sample lists approximately 80,000 clones; around 90% were seen once. Sequenced material: peripheral blood, taken on day 0 of MenACWY control vaccination. The receptors come from an adult in good health. Each CDR3 is given without its conserved first and last residue.

cdr3_aa j_call v_call
ASTLGPGTYGYT TRBJ1-2 TRBV9
ASSSLDYGYT TRBJ1-2 TRBV7-9
ASSQGTSASTDTQY TRBJ2-3 TRBV3-1/TRBV3-2
ASSPRDRGGEPQH TRBJ1-5 TRBV7-8
ASGRGSSGAIYEQY TRBJ2-7 TRBV2
AISRGGQRNSPLH TRBJ1-6 TRBV10-3
ASSPAGPGGSPLH TRBJ1-6 TRBV11-3
ASSFQGSGSPLH TRBJ1-6 TRBV5-1
ASSQGLAVYNEQF TRBJ2-1 TRBV14
ASSLQGAWEQF TRBJ2-1 TRBV3-1/TRBV3-2
ASSLPGQVTYEQY TRBJ2-7 TRBV7-8
ASSRGYEQY TRBJ2-7 TRBV12-3/TRBV12-4
ASRPQGSPIEKLF TRBJ1-4 TRBV6-5
AWSAENTIY TRBJ1-3 TRBV30
ASSLQGDPSYEQY TRBJ2-7 TRBV5-6
ASSLTGTNEKLF TRBJ1-4 TRBV5-1
AWSRANTGELF TRBJ2-2 TRBV30
ASSERARETEKLF TRBJ1-4 TRBV2